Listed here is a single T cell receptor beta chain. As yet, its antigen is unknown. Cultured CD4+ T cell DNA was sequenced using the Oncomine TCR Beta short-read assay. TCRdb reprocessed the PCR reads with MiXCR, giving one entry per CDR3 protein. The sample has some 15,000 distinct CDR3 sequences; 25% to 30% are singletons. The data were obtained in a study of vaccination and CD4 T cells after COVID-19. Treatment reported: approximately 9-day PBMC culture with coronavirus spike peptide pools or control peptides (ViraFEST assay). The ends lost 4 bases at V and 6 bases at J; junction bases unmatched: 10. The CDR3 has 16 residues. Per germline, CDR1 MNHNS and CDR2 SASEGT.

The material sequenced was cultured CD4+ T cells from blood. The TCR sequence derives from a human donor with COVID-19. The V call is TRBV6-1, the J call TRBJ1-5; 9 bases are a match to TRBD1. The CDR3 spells CASSVPGQGFTQPQHF. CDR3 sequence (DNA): TGTGCCAGCAGTGTCCCGGGACAGGGTTTCACTCAGCCCCAGCATTTT.